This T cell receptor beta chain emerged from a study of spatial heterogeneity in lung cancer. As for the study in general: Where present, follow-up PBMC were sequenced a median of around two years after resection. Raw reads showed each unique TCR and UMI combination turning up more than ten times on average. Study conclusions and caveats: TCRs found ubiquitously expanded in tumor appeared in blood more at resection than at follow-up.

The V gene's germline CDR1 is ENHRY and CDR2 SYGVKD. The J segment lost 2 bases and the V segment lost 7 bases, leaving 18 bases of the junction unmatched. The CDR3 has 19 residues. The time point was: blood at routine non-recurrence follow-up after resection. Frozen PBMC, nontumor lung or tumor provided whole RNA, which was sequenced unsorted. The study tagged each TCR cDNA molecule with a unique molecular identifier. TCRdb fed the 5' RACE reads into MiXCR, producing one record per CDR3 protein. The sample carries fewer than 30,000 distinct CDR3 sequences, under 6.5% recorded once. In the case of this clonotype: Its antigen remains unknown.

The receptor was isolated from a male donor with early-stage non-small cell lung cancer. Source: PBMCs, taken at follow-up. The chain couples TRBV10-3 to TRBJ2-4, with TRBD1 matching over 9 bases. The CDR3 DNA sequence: TGTGCCATCACCCTCCGGGACAGGGTCCCCTTTTTGACCAAAAACATTCAGTACTTC. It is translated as CAITLRDRVPFLTKNIQYF.